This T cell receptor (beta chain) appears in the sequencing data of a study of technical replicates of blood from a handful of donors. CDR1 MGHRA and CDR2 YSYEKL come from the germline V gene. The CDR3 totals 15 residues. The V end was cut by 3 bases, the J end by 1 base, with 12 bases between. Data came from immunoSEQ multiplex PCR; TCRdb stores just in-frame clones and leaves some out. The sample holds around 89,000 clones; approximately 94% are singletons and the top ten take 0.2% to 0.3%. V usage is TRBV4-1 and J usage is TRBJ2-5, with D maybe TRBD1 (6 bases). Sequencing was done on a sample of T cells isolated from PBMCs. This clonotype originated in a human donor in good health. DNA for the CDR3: TGCGCCAGCAGCCACTTAGGACAGACCCAAGAGACCCAGTACTTC. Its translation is CASSHLGQTQETQYF.